Below, 14 T cell receptor beta chains from the same sample are listed, as sequenced in a study of cytomegalovirus exposure and HLA in healthy donors. 13 Jbeta primers and 60 Vbeta primers were used for the PCR. The protocol was immunoSEQ multiplex PCR, while the TCRdb copy is restricted to in-frame clones and leaves out a portion. The sample contains roughly 160,000 clones, 77% of which appear only once. Sequencing was performed on PBMCs. The source is a woman aged 25 to 39 in good health and CMV-seronegative.

This rearrangement joins TRBV5-1 to TRBJ2-3, with D unclear. CDR3 length: 15 amino acids. V lost 6 bases and J lost 3, with 17 bases in between. The germline gives CDR1 SGHRS, CDR2 YFSETQ. CDR3 in DNA: TGCGCCAGCAAATTTAGAAGCGCCGGGACAGATACGCAGTATTTT. It encodes CASKFRSAGTDTQYF. Looking up the rest from reference TRBV5-1 and TRBJ2-3 gives the full variable domain: KAGVTQTPRYLIKTRGQQVTLSCSPISGHRSVSWYQQTPGQGLQFLFEYFSETQRNKGNFPGRFSGRQFSNSRSEMNVSTLELGDSALYLCASKFRSAGTDTQYFGPGTRLTVL.

V usage is TRBV5-4 and J usage is TRBJ1-1, with TRBD1 as a possible D gene (5 bases). Germline CDR1 is SGHNT and CDR2 is YYREEE (reference sequence). The CDR3 consists of 15 residues. Trimming took 4 bases from V and 6 from J, leaving 19 bases between them. CDR3 nucleotide sequence: TGTGCCAGCAGCCTTACGTTGGGGGGGATGGCTGAAGCTTTCTTT. It codes for CASSLTLGGMAEAFF.

The chain is built from TRBV10-1 and TRBJ1-1; the match to TRBD1 covers 9 bases. The CDR3 contains 15 residues. V shed 6 bases, J shed 0 bases, and the junction held 5 bases outside the gene matches. The germline gives CDR1 WNHNN, CDR2 SYGVQD (reference sequence). The CDR3: CASSAQGAMNTEAFF. In nucleotides, the CDR3 is TGCGCCAGCAGCGCACAGGGGGCCATGAACACTGAAGCTTTCTTT.

The CDR3 region is CASSIGQGIKNPEAFF. The CDR3 DNA reads as TGTGCCAGTAGTATCGGGCAGGGGATTAAAAATCCTGAAGCTTTCTTT. The V gene is TRBV19, the J gene TRBJ1-1; weak D call: TRBD1 (6 bases). Between the trimmed V and J ends, which lost 3 bases and 6 bases, there was a span of 20 bases. The CDR3 totals 16 residues. CDR1 and CDR2 from the germline V gene are LNHDA and SQIVND (reference sequence).

This clone is a singleton in its sample. The germline gene is not matched at one end of the junction; a read error may be the cause. V usage is TRBV7-9 and J usage is TRBJ2-1; a possible D gene is TRBD1 (5 bases). The CDR3 covers 14 residues. The germline gives CDR1 SEHNR, CDR2 FQNEAQ (reference sequence). CDR3 DNA: TGTTCCAGCAGCTTAAGTACAGGTGACAATGAGCAGTTCTTC. It is translated as CSSSLSTGDNEQFF.

This chain's CDR3 is CSGYRGEDGYTF. In DNA, the CDR3 is TGCAGCGGTTACAGGGGGGAAGATGGCTACACCTTC. This chain uses TRBV29-1 with TRBJ1-2; the match to TRBD1 covers 8 bases. V lost 7 bases, J lost 6 bases, and 7 bases stayed unmatched. Germline V gene sequence: CDR1 SQVTM, CDR2 ANQGSEA. The CDR3 is 12 amino acids.

This clone has just a few counts. This chain uses TRBV4-1 with TRBJ1-6; 7 nucleotides align to TRBD1. CDR1 MGHRA and CDR2 YSYEKL come from the germline V gene. The CDR3 covers 14 residues. Unmatched junction bases numbered 7, after V lost 3 bases and J lost 11 bases. The CDR3 sequence is CASSQTGPVTPLHF. The CDR3 DNA sequence: TGCGCCAGCAGCCAGACAGGGCCGGTTACACCCCTCCACTTT.

J is TRBJ1-1 and V is TRBV5-8, with 7 positions matching TRBD1. V dropped 7 bases and J dropped 5; count of bases not matched to a gene: 8. Germline V gene lookup returns CDR1 SGHTS and CDR2 YDEGEE. There are 13 residues in the CDR3. Written as DNA, the CDR3 is TGTGCCAGCCGCGGGAGGGGGCCGACTGAAGCTTTCTTT. Protein: CASRGRGPTEAFF.

V gene TRBV11-2 combines with J gene TRBJ1-5; D may be TRBD1 (6 bases). Deletions cut 8 bases from V and 3 bases from J, with 14 bases between. The germline CDR1 and CDR2 sequences are SGHAT and FQNNGV. The CDR3 length is 14 residues. CDR3 loop: CASRGATVNQPQHF. The CDR3, as DNA: TGTGCCAGCCGGGGGGCGACCGTCAATCAGCCCCAGCATTTT.

The genes are TRBV9 and TRBJ2-1; the D gene is possibly TRBD2 (6 bases). V was trimmed by 2 bases and J by 5 bases, leaving 14 bases between them. There are 15 residues in the CDR3. Germline V CDR1 and CDR2: SGDLS, YYNGEE. In DNA form, the CDR3 reads TGTGCCAGCAGCGTGGGGGACTTCTACAACAATGAGCAGTTCTTC. As protein: CASSVGDFYNNEQFF.

CDR3 amino acids: CASSSPGVGYEQFF. The CDR3 DNA follows: TGTGCCAGCAGTTCACCGGGAGTTGGGTATGAGCAGTTCTTC. The chain is built from TRBV28 and TRBJ2-1; weak D call: TRBD2 (6 bases). CDR3 length: 14 amino acids. Germline CDR1 reads MDHEN; CDR2 reads SYDVKM. The ends were cut back, 4 bases at V and 8 bases at J, with 15 bases in the middle.

The V gene is TRBV19, the J gene TRBJ2-7, with 7 bases fitting TRBD1. V lost 1 base to trimming and J lost 2 bases; unmatched junction nucleotides: 5. From germline, CDR1 is LNHDA and CDR2 SQIVND (reference sequence). This CDR3 has 15 amino acids. CDR3 in DNA: TGTGCCAGTAGTATAGTTGGGGGACAGACCTACGAGCAGTACTTC. Translation gives CASSIVGGQTYEQYF.

The genes are TRBV10-3 and TRBJ1-3; D possibly corresponds to TRBD1 (6 bases). This CDR3 has 15 residues. Germline V lookup: CDR1 ENHRY, CDR2 SYGVKD. Between the trimmed V and J ends, which lost 4 bases and 0 bases, there was a span of 10 bases. CDR3 residues: CAISGDIPSGNTIYF. The CDR3 DNA reads TGTGCCATCAGTGGGGACATTCCCTCTGGAAACACCATATATTTT.

The CDR3 sequence: CASSPSISGTGLYEQYF. CDR3 nucleotides: TGTGCCAGCAGCCCAAGTATCTCCGGGACAGGGTTATACGAGCAGTACTTC. The chain couples TRBV5-4 to TRBJ2-7; 9 bases match TRBD1. Germline CDR1 SGHNT, CDR2 YYREEE (reference sequence). After removal of 4 bases from V and 4 bases from J, the junction contained 15 bases not matched to a gene. There are 17 residues in the CDR3. The full variable domain, completed using reference TRBV5-4 and TRBJ2-7, is ETGVTQSPTHLIKTRGQQVTLRCSSQSGHNTVSWYQQALGQGPQFIFQYYREEENGRGNFPPRFSGLQFPNYSSELNVNALELDDSALYLCASSPSISGTGLYEQYFGPGTRLTVT.